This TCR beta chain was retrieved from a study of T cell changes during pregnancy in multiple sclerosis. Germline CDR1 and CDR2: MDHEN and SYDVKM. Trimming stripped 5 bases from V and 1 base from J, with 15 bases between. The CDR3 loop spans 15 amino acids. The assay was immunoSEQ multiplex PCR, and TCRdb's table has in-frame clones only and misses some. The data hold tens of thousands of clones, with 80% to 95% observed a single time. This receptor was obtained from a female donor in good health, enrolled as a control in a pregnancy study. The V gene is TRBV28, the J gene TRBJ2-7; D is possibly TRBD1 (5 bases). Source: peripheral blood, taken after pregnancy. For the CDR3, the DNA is TGTGCCAGCAGTCAGGGCGTGGTGAGTTCCTACGAGCAGTACTTC. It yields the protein CASSQGVVSSYEQYF.